This record covers a single TCR beta chain. Method: immunoSEQ multiplex PCR; TCRdb's copy keeps in-frame clones and lacks some. The table has around 15,000 clones, 65% to 75% seen once. Germline assignment: CDR1 LGHNA and CDR2 YSLEER. The CDR3 loop spans 16 amino acids. V shed 4 bases, J shed 7 bases, and the junction held 14 bases outside the gene matches. The sample is drawn from a study of radiotherapy plus CTLA-4 blockade in lung cancer. This clonotype was obtained from a human donor with non-small cell lung cancer whose response to radiotherapy plus ipilimumab could not be evaluated. The sample consisted of peripheral blood, taken from a patient treated with radiotherapy plus ipilimumab. This sequence joins TRBV4-3 and TRBJ1-2, with 8 bases aligning to TRBD1. The CDR3 sequence: CASSPSVPDRDRGYTF. The CDR3 coding sequence is TGCGCCAGCAGCCCGTCCGTTCCGGACAGGGATCGTGGCTACACCTTC.